These 20 T cell receptor beta chains originate from one sample sequenced in a study of CD39 and CD103 CD8 tumor-infiltrating T cells. TCRdb's copy holds only in-frame clones and misses some; the assay was immunoSEQ multiplex PCR. Of about 17,000 clones listed, approximately 90% are singletons. What was sequenced was CD8+ T cells sorted from blood. The subset was: total memory CD8 T cells (CD45RA-CCR7+/-) from blood or uninvolved lymph node. The receptors were gathered from a human donor with head and neck squamous cell carcinoma.

The chain employs TRBV28 and TRBJ2-2; D remains ambiguous. Trimming removed 1 base at V and 2 bases at J, with 5 bases between. Germline CDR1 and CDR2: MDHEN and SYDVKM. This CDR3 contains 14 residues. CDR3 nucleotides: TGTGCCAGCAGTTTATTCAGCAACACCGGGGAGCTGTTTTTT. Translating it yields CASSLFSNTGELFF. Supplemented by reference TRBV28 and TRBJ2-2, the full variable domain reads DVKVTQSSRYLVKRTGEKVFLECVQDMDHENMFWYRQDPGLGLRLIYFSYDVKMKEKGDIPEGYSVSREKKERFSLILESASTNQTSMYLCASSLFSNTGELFFGEGSRLTVL.

This chain connects TRBV5-1 to TRBJ1-1, with 7 bases aligning to TRBD1. CDR3 length: 15 amino acids. The V segment lost 4 bases and the J segment 1 base; nucleotides outside the gene matches: 7. CDR1 is SGHRS, CDR2 YFSETQ, per germline. In DNA, the CDR3 is TGCGCCAGCAGCCCGGGGGAGGGGGCGAACACTGAAGCTTTCTTT. As protein: CASSPGEGANTEAFF.

This clone was observed once. The chain joins TRBV6-5 to TRBJ1-1; TRBD1 aligns across 9 bases. The V and J ends lost 7 bases and 5 bases, in that order; junction bases with no gene match: 11. The length of the CDR3 is 15 residues. CDR1 and CDR2 (germline): MNHEY, SVGAGI. The CDR3: CASNIYDRGVTEAFF. The CDR3, as DNA: TGTGCCAGCAATATCTACGACAGGGGGGTTACTGAAGCTTTCTTT.

The J gene is TRBJ1-4, the V gene TRBV10-1; 8 bases line up with TRBD1. In germline, CDR1 is WNHNN, CDR2 SYGVQD (reference sequence). The J segment lost 8 bases and the V segment lost 4 bases, leaving 3 bases of the junction unmatched. The CDR3 runs to 13 residues. CDR3 loop: CASSVRGREKLFF. CDR3 nucleotides: TGCGCCAGCAGTGTCAGGGGGCGCGAAAAACTGTTTTTT.

In this sample, this clone turned up once. The chain has TRBV6-4 and TRBJ2-1, with D perhaps being TRBD1 or TRBD2 (5 bases each). V gave up 6 bases and J gave up 11 bases, with 11 bases separating them. CDR1 is MRHNA and CDR2 is SNTAGT in the germline V gene. The CDR3 sequence is 11 residues long. The CDR3: CASSSGLQQFF. The CDR3 DNA reads TGTGCCAGCAGCTCGGGGCTCCAGCAGTTCTTC.

This sequence joins TRBV11-2 and TRBJ2-3; no clear D gene. This CDR3 has 12 amino acids. The germline V gene has CDR1 SGHAT and CDR2 FQNNGV. Trimming stripped 5 bases from V and 2 bases from J, with 5 bases between. CDR3 nucleotides: TGTGCCAGCAGCAGCCCCACAGATACGCAGTATTTT. This codes for CASSSPTDTQYF.

This chain joins TRBV7-9 and TRBJ1-3, with 8 positions matching TRBD1. The germline V gene encodes CDR1 SEHNR and CDR2 FQNEAQ (reference sequence). Trimming cost V 2 bases and J 6 bases; bases outside gene matches: 6. The CDR3 has 15 amino acids. The CDR3 DNA sequence: TGTGCCAGCAGCTTACTCGGCAGGGGGCCAAACACCATATATTTT. This encodes CASSLLGRGPNTIYF.

This chain joins TRBV5-1 and TRBJ2-3; D unresolved. Trimming removed 0 bases from V and 4 bases from J, with 9 bases in between. CDR1 SGHRS and CDR2 YFSETQ come from the germline V gene. The length of the CDR3 is 14 residues. CDR3 residues: CASSLDRTADTQYF. DNA of the CDR3: TGCGCCAGCAGCTTGGACCGCACGGCAGATACGCAGTATTTT.

The CDR3 region has the DNA TGTGCCAGTAGTCCGCCCGGGACAGGGTACACCGGGGAGCTGTTTTTT. This translates into CASSPPGTGYTGELFF. The chain uses TRBV19 and TRBJ2-2, with 9 bases lining up with TRBD1. The CDR3 runs to 16 residues. Germline V gene sequence: CDR1 LNHDA, CDR2 SQIVND (reference sequence). V dropped 5 bases and J dropped 3; count of bases not matched to a gene: 7.

The chain recombines TRBV15 with TRBJ1-1; TRBD1 aligns across 11 bases. The CDR3 spans 16 residues. V lost 5 bases, J lost 0 bases, and 5 bases stayed unmatched. Per germline, CDR1 LNHNV and CDR2 YYDKDF (reference sequence). The CDR3 region is CATSGGTGGMNTEAFF. CDR3 bases: TGTGCCACCAGCGGCGGGACAGGGGGAATGAACACTGAAGCTTTCTTT.

The chain uses TRBV19 and TRBJ1-1, with D hard to call. CDR3 length: 15 residues. V was trimmed by 7 bases and J by 2 bases, leaving 17 bases between them. Germline V gene data show CDR1 as LNHDA and CDR2 as SQIVND (reference sequence). In DNA, the CDR3 is TGTGCCAGTACCGATGTCACTGTTAAAAACACTGAAGCTTTCTTT. It encodes CASTDVTVKNTEAFF.

This clone was counted only a few times. The chain carries TRBV7-9 and TRBJ1-2; TRBD1 matches at 7 bases. The CDR3 runs 13 residues. The V gene end was trimmed by 6 bases and the J gene end by 4 bases; junction bases not matched to a gene: 5. CDR1 and CDR2 from the germline V gene are SEHNR and FQNEAQ (reference sequence). The CDR3 nucleotides read TGTGCCAGCAGGAGGGACAGCCCCTATGGCTACACCTTC. It is translated as CASRRDSPYGYTF. The variable domain in full, completed from reference TRBV7-9 and TRBJ1-2, reads DTGVSQNPRHKITKRGQNVTFRCDPISEHNRLYWYRQTLGQGPEFLTYFQNEAQLEKSRLLSDRFSAERPKGSFSTLEIQRTEQGDSAMYLCASRRDSPYGYTFGSGTRLTVV.

This chain links TRBV7-8 with TRBJ1-5; D not resolved. Germline CDR1 reads SGHVS; CDR2 reads FQNEAQ. The CDR3 consists of 15 residues. Trimming left V 4 bases short and J 1 base short, with 11 bases between. The CDR3 sequence is CASSSIGRSNQPQHF. The CDR3 bases are TGTGCCAGCAGCTCCATAGGGAGGAGCAATCAGCCCCAGCATTTT. Supplemented by reference TRBV7-8 and TRBJ1-5, the full variable domain reads GAGVSQSPRYKVAKRGQDVALRCDPISGHVSLFWYQQALGQGPEFLTYFQNEAQLDKSGLPSDRFFAERPEGSVSTLKIQRTQQEDSAVYLCASSSIGRSNQPQHFGDGTRLSIL.

V usage is TRBV6-1 and J usage is TRBJ2-3; D perhaps matches TRBD2 (5 bases). V lost 8 bases and J 5 bases, leaving 17 bases between the germline ends. The germline CDR1 and CDR2 sequences are MNHNS and SASEGT. The CDR3 contains 14 residues. The CDR3: CASGGRWFIDTQYF. The CDR3 bases are TGTGCCAGCGGCGGGCGATGGTTTATAGATACGCAGTATTTT.

The rearrangement uses TRBV2 and TRBJ2-7, with 7 bases lining up with TRBD1. Germline loops: CDR1 SNHLY, CDR2 FYNNEI. V lost 9 bases, J lost 4 bases, and 18 bases stayed unmatched. This CDR3 has 16 amino acids. The CDR3 reads CASRQGVVTEPYEQYF. The CDR3 DNA sequence: TGTGCCAGTCGACAGGGAGTAGTAACCGAACCGTACGAGCAGTACTTC.

This rearrangement joins TRBV7-9 to TRBJ1-2; D gene uncertain. The CDR3 spans 13 residues. Germline CDR1 SEHNR, CDR2 FQNEAQ (reference sequence). The V end lost 1 base, the J end lost 4 bases, and 7 bases lay between the germline ends. CDR3 sequence (DNA): TGTGCCAGCAGCTTAGAGGCCCTCTATGGCTACACCTTC. Its protein product is CASSLEALYGYTF.

V usage is TRBV7-9 and J usage is TRBJ2-2; TRBD1 is a possible D gene (5 bases). Deletions cut 0 bases from V and 6 bases from J, with 8 bases between. Germline lookup yields CDR1 SEHNR and CDR2 FQNEAQ (reference sequence). The CDR3 extends over 14 amino acids. Here the CDR3 reads CASSLASRAGELFF. The DNA of the CDR3 is TGTGCCAGCAGCTTAGCTTCCAGGGCCGGGGAGCTGTTTTTT.

The chain recombines TRBV6-5 with TRBJ1-1, with D perhaps TRBD1 (5 bases). This CDR3 is 14 amino acids long. V was clipped by 2 bases and J by 3 bases, with 10 bases between them. CDR1 MNHEY and CDR2 SVGAGI come from the germline V gene. In nucleotides, the CDR3 is TGTGCCAGCAGTTACGGGGGGTTGGACACTGAAGCTTTCTTT. The encoded protein is CASSYGGLDTEAFF.

The chain is built from TRBV2 and TRBJ1-5; no definite D call. This CDR3 has 15 residues. V was trimmed by 3 bases and J by 0 bases, leaving 9 bases between them. The germline gives CDR1 SNHLY, CDR2 FYNNEI. The CDR3 protein is CASSDGVYSNQPQHF. As DNA, the CDR3 is TGTGCCAGCAGTGATGGAGTATATAGCAATCAGCCCCAGCATTTT.

The V call is TRBV7-9, the J call TRBJ2-1; D could derive from TRBD1 or TRBD2 (5 bases each). The germline gives CDR1 SEHNR, CDR2 FQNEAQ (reference sequence). V lost 6 bases and J lost 7, with 10 bases in between. The CDR3 has 12 amino acids. The CDR3 loop is CASRAGTNEQFF. The CDR3 coding sequence is TGTGCCAGCAGAGCTGGGACGAATGAGCAGTTCTTC.